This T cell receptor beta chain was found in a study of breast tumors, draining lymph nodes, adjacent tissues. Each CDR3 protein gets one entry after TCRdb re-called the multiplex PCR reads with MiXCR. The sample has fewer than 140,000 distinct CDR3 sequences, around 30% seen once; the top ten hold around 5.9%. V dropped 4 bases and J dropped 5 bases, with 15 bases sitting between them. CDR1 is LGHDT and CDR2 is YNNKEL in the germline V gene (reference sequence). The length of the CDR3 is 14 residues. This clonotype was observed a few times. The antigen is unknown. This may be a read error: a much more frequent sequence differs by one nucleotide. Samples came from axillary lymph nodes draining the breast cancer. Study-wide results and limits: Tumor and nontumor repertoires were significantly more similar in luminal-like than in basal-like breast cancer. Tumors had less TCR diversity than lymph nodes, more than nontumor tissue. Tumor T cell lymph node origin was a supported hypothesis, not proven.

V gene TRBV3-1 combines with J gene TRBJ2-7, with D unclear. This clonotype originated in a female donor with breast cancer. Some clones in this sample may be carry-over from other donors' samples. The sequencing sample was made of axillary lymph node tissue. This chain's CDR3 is CASSRPTLSDEQYF. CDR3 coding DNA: TGTGCCAGCAGCCGCCCGACCCTTTCCGACGAGCAGTACTTC.